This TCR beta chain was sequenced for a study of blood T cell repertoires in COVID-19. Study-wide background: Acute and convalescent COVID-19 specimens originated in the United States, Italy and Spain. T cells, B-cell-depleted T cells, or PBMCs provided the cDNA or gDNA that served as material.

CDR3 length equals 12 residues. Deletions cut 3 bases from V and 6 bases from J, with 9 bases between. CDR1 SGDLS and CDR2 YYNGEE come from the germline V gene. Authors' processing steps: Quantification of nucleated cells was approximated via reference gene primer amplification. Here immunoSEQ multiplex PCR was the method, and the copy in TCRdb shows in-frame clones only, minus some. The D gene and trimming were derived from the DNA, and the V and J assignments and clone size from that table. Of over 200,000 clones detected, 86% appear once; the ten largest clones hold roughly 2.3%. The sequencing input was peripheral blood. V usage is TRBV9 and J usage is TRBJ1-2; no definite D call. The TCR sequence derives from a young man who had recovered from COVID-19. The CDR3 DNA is TGTGCCAGCAGCGGATTGCGTGATGGCTACACCTTC. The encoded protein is CASSGLRDGYTF.